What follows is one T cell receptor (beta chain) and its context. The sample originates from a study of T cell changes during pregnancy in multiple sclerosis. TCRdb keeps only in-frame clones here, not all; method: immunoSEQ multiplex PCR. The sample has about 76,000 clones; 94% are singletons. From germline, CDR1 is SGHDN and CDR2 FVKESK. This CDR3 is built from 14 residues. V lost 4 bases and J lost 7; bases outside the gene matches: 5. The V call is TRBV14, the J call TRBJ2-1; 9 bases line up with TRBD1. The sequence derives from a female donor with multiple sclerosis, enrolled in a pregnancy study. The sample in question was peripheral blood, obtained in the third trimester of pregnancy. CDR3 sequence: CASSPGQGSNEQFF. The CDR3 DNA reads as TGTGCCAGCAGCCCGGGACAGGGTTCTAATGAGCAGTTCTTC.